Shown below are 15 T cell receptor beta chains from a single sample sequenced in a study of T cells after yellow fever vaccination. MiXCR was run by TCRdb on the 5' RACE reads, yielding one entry per CDR3 protein. The sample includes 150,000 to 200,000 distinct CDR3 sequences, around 8.5% of them seen just once. Sequencing used CD8+ T cells sorted from PBMCs, obtained 45 days after the yellow fever booster vaccination. The receptors derive from a man between 18 and 35 years old who received the YFV17D yellow fever vaccine.

This clonotype has only a few counts. CDR3 bases: TGTGCCAGCAGTTACTCGCCTAGTCCCTACGAGCAGTACTTC. It specifies CASSYSPSPYEQYF. This rearrangement joins TRBV6-2 or TRBV6-3 to TRBJ2-7; D call uncertain. Germline-derived CDR1 and CDR2 are MNHEY and SVGEGT. CDR3 length: 14 amino acids. The V end was cut by 0 bases, the J end by 2 bases, with 8 bases between.

This rearrangement joins TRBV4-1 to TRBJ1-2, with D possibly TRBD1 on 5 matching bases. Germline CDR1 is MGHRA and CDR2 is YSYEKL. V was pared by 0 bases and J by 6 bases, with 11 bases between. This CDR3 has 14 residues. CDR3 DNA sequence: TGCGCCAGCAGCCAAGATATGCAGGGACATGGCTACACCTTC. Encoded protein: CASSQDMQGHGYTF.

Many counts were recorded for this clonotype. The V and J genes are TRBV7-2 and TRBJ1-6; D is unresolved. Per germline, CDR1 SGHTA and CDR2 FQGNSA. Trimming removed 2 bases at V and 13 bases at J, with 18 bases between. The CDR3 is 15 residues long. Written as DNA, the CDR3 is TGTGCCAGCAGCTTAAGATGGCAAGGATTGTGGCCCCTCCACTTT. Protein sequence: CASSLRWQGLWPLHF.

The chain couples TRBV4-1 to TRBJ1-3; perhaps TRBD1 as D (5 bases). Per germline, CDR1 MGHRA and CDR2 YSYEKL. The CDR3 is 16 residues long. The germline V and J ends were trimmed by 4 bases and 0 bases, with 13 bases remaining between them. The CDR3 coding sequence is TGCGCCAGCAGCCCCCACGGCAGGGTCTCTGGAAACACCATATATTTT. Translating it yields CASSPHGRVSGNTIYF.

The sample holds many counts of this clonotype. The chain recombines TRBV7-9 with TRBJ2-3; D might be TRBD2 (5 bases). V lost 5 bases and J 2 bases, leaving 14 bases between the germline ends. The CDR3 runs 15 residues. CDR1 and CDR2 from the germline V gene are SEHNR and FQNEAQ (reference sequence). CDR3 sequence (DNA): TGTGCCAGCAGCCAGGCGGGCGGCCCCACAGATACGCAGTATTTT. The encoded protein is CASSQAGGPTDTQYF.

The chain couples TRBV5-1 to TRBJ2-1; D assignment may be TRBD1 or TRBD2 (5 bases each). There are 17 residues in the CDR3. Germline CDR1 SGHRS, CDR2 YFSETQ. Trimming removed 3 bases at V and 3 bases at J, with 19 bases between. This CDR3 reads CASSSDLGTPGYNEQFF. The CDR3 DNA sequence: TGCGCCAGCAGCTCCGACCTCGGGACGCCCGGCTACAATGAGCAGTTCTTC.

About this clonotype itself: Its ends do not fully match the called genes, so a read error is possible. V gene TRBV10-3 combines with J gene TRBJ1-1; D not resolved. Germline V gives CDR1 ENHRY, CDR2 SYGVKD. The CDR3 totals 14 residues. The CDR3 region is CAFRESRRFTDAFF. DNA of the CDR3: TGTGCCTTCCGTGAGTCACGGAGGTTCACTGATGCTTTCTTT.

This clonotype showed up just a few times. J is TRBJ2-7 and V is TRBV11-2; no reliable D call. The CDR3 has 14 residues. Germline CDR1 SGHAT, CDR2 FQNNGV. V was cut by 7 bases and J by 2 bases, with 15 bases left in between. The CDR3 DNA follows: TGTGCCAGCAAAGCAAGCCCTCCGCCCTACGAGCAGTACTTC. This codes for CASKASPPPYEQYF.

There are a few counts of this clonotype. For the CDR3, the DNA is TGTGCCAGCAGCCAATGGGAGGGGGAGAATGAAAAACTGTTTTTT. This sequence encodes CASSQWEGENEKLFF. The chain carries TRBV4-2 and TRBJ1-4; possible D gene TRBD1, 6 bases. CDR3 size: 15 residues. The V gene's germline CDR1 is LGHNA and CDR2 YNFKEQ. The V gene lost 2 bases and the J gene lost 5 bases, with 12 bases spanning the gap.

This clonotype was picked up a small number of times. The chain recombines TRBV30 with TRBJ2-3; D is uncertain. Germline CDR1 GTSNPN, CDR2 SVGIG (reference sequence). The CDR3 runs 12 residues. Trimming took off 7 bases at V and 3 bases at J, with 11 bases between the two ends. The CDR3 DNA reads as TGTGCCTTGGAAGAGTTGACAGATACGCAGTATTTT. This gives the protein CALEELTDTQYF.

There are a few counts of this clonotype. The DNA of the CDR3 is TGCAGTGCTAGAGATGTTCGTAGGCCCCGGGAGCAGTTCTTC. Translation gives CSARDVRRPREQFF. The rearrangement joins TRBV20-1 to TRBJ2-1; D call uncertain. The germline gives CDR1 DFQATT, CDR2 SNEGSKA (reference sequence). The CDR3 covers 14 residues. The germline V and J ends were trimmed by 0 bases and 10 bases, with 16 bases remaining between them.

This clonotype was counted between two and nine times. J is TRBJ2-1 and V is TRBV6-1, with D maybe TRBD2 (5 bases). From germline, CDR1 is MNHNS and CDR2 SASEGT. CDR3 length equals 14 residues. The V gene lost 6 bases and the J gene lost 5 bases, with 14 bases spanning the gap. DNA for the CDR3: TGTGCCAGCAGCCTAACCCCCGGGGACAATGAGCAGTTCTTC. Protein: CASSLTPGDNEQFF.

The J gene is TRBJ1-1, the V gene TRBV6-5; 10 bases line up with TRBD1. Looked up from germline, CDR1 is MNHEY and CDR2 is SVGAGI. The CDR3 contains 13 residues. With V trimmed by 5 bases and J by 9 bases, 6 bases remained unmatched. CDR3 sequence (DNA): TGTGCCAGCAGTCTGGGACAGGGGCAAAAAGCTTTCTTT. The encoded protein is CASSLGQGQKAFF.

This clonotype was observed a handful of times. This chain links TRBV5-1 with TRBJ2-3, with D uncertain. The CDR3 consists of 16 residues. Germline values: CDR1 SGHRS, CDR2 YFSETQ. Trimming shortened V by 1 base and J by 3 bases, and 15 bases separated the two germline ends. This CDR3 is CASSLFRTGSTDTQYF. The CDR3 coding sequence is TGCGCCAGCAGCTTGTTTCGGACCGGCTCGACAGATACGCAGTATTTT.

The gene calls are TRBV9 and TRBJ2-7; D possibly corresponds to TRBD2 (5 bases). The length of the CDR3 is 14 residues. CDR1 is SGDLS and CDR2 is YYNGEE in the germline V gene. The V gene lost 0 bases and the J gene lost 7 bases, with 14 bases spanning the gap. CDR3 nucleotides: TGTGCCAGCAGCGTAGGTGTGACTCCGGGGGAGCAGTACTTC. This codes for CASSVGVTPGEQYF.